These T cell receptor beta chains were read from a single sample in a study of cytomegalovirus exposure and HLA in healthy donors. Clones were sequenced by immunoSEQ multiplex PCR, and TCRdb holds only the in-frame ones, with some missing. The data hold more than 60,000 clones, with about 78% observed a single time. The material sequenced was PBMCs. These receptors were collected from a man aged 18 to 29 in good health and CMV-seronegative. Each CDR3 is given with its conserved first and last residue. The D gene is left open where the match is weak. The listing skips clone size in some rows; elsewhere it reads once, few, many or a size class.

DNA: TGTGCCAGCAGTCCCAACCCTCAGACAGGGCAGGGGTACTTC
CDR3: CASSPNPQTGQGYF
V: TRBV6-1
D: TRBD1
size: .
J: TRBJ2-7

DNA: TGTGCCAGCAGCTTGGGAGGGGGTAAAGGGGACATTCAGTACTTC
CDR3: CASSLGGGKGDIQYF
V: TRBV5-4
D: .
size: .
J: TRBJ2-4

DNA: TGTGCCAGTTTTCCTAGACGGGGGTTCGGCACTGAAGCTTTCTTT
CDR3: CASFPRRGFGTEAFF
V: TRBV19
D: .
size: .
J: TRBJ1-1

DNA: TGTGCCAGCAGGAATAGCGGGGGGGTCTACAATGAGCAGTTCTTC
CDR3: CASRNSGGVYNEQFF
V: TRBV2
D: TRBD2
size: .
J: TRBJ2-1

DNA: TGTGCCAGCAGCCGACGGGGGAGGGTCGAGGGCTACACCTTC
CDR3: CASSRRGRVEGYTF
V: TRBV4-2
D: .
size: few
J: TRBJ1-2

DNA: TGTGCCAGCAAAGGAGTCAGTGGGCAAGAGACCCAGTACTTC
CDR3: CASKGVSGQETQYF
V: TRBV2
D: .
size: .
J: TRBJ2-5

DNA: TGTGCCAGCAGCTTAAACCCGAGGGATGAAAAACTGTTTTTT
CDR3: CASSLNPRDEKLFF
V: TRBV11-2
D: .
size: .
J: TRBJ1-4

DNA: TGTGCCAGCAGCTCAACAGGGTTCTATGGCTACACCTTC
CDR3: CASSSTGFYGYTF
V: TRBV28
D: .
size: .
J: TRBJ1-2

DNA: TGTGCCTGGAGCGCTCTGGGGACAGGGACAGGGGTTAGCAATCAGCCCCAGCATTTT
CDR3: CAWSALGTGTGVSNQPQHF
V: TRBV30
D: TRBD1
size: .
J: TRBJ1-5

DNA: TGTGCCAGCAGTTTCCGGACTTCTGAAGCTTTCTTT
CDR3: CASSFRTSEAFF
V: TRBV13
D: .
size: once
J: TRBJ1-1

DNA: TGTGCCAGCAGTTTGATCTCGGGAGGAGTAAATTCACCCCTCCACTTT
CDR3: CASSLISGGVNSPLHF
V: TRBV27
D: .
size: .
J: TRBJ1-6

DNA: TGCGCCAGCAGCTTGGAATCCCCGGGACAGGAGAATTCACCCCTCCACTTT
CDR3: CASSLESPGQENSPLHF
V: TRBV5-1
D: TRBD1
size: .
J: TRBJ1-6

DNA: TGTGCCAGCAGCCGTCCGACAGGGCAAGAGACCCAGTACTTC
CDR3: CASSRPTGQETQYF
V: TRBV6-6
D: TRBD1
size: once
J: TRBJ2-5

DNA: TGCAGCGTTGAGAGACAGGGAGTGTACAATGAGCAGTTCTTC
CDR3: CSVERQGVYNEQFF
V: TRBV29-1
D: TRBD1
size: .
J: TRBJ2-1

DNA: TGTGCCAGCAGCCTGGGGGGTTATTACGAGCAGTACTTC
CDR3: CASSLGGYYEQYF
V: TRBV28
D: .
size: .
J: TRBJ2-7

DNA: TGTGCCAGTAGTCTACAGGGGGCGAGTGGCTACACCTTC
CDR3: CASSLQGASGYTF
V: TRBV19
D: TRBD1
size: .
J: TRBJ1-2

DNA: TGTGCCAGTGGGGGACAGGGGTCGTGGACGCAGTATTTT
CDR3: CASGGQGSWTQYF
V: TRBV19
D: TRBD1
size: .
J: TRBJ2-3

DNA: TGCGCCAGCAGCTTGGGTCCTAGCGGGGGTCGCGAGACCCAGTACTTC
CDR3: CASSLGPSGGRETQYF
V: TRBV5-1
D: TRBD2
size: .
J: TRBJ2-5

DNA: TGTGCCAGCTCACCGGGACAGGGCCTCATGAACACTGAAGCTTTCTTT
CDR3: CASSPGQGLMNTEAFF
V: TRBV18
D: TRBD1
size: .
J: TRBJ1-1

DNA: TGTGCCAGCAGGGGGGACAGGGGTGGGTGGACTGAAGCTTTCTTT
CDR3: CASRGDRGGWTEAFF
V: TRBV2
D: TRBD1
size: .
J: TRBJ1-1

DNA: TGTGCCAGCAGCTTAACTAGCGCATCGGGCAATGAGCAGTTCTTC
CDR3: CASSLTSASGNEQFF
V: TRBV7-2
D: TRBD2
size: .
J: TRBJ2-1

DNA: TGCGCCAGCAACATAGACAGTAACTCCTACGAGCAGTACTTC
CDR3: CASNIDSNSYEQYF
V: TRBV5-1
D: .
size: .
J: TRBJ2-7

DNA: TGTGCCAGCAGCTTAGCGGCGGAAATTGAAGCTTTCTTT
CDR3: CASSLAAEIEAFF
V: TRBV7-8
D: .
size: .
J: TRBJ1-1

DNA: TGCGCCAGCAGCCAAGATCTAGCGGGGGTCGGGGAGACCCAGTACTTC
CDR3: CASSQDLAGVGETQYF
V: TRBV4-1
D: TRBD2
size: .
J: TRBJ2-5

DNA: TGTGCCAGCAGTTTCGGGTTGAATTCACCCCTCCACTTT
CDR3: CASSFGLNSPLHF
V: TRBV27
D: .
size: .
J: TRBJ1-6

DNA: TGTGCCAGCAGCTTAGAGTCCTGGGGCAGGGTGGGACAAGAGACCCAGTACTTC
CDR3: CASSLESWGRVGQETQYF
V: TRBV7-2
D: .
size: .
J: TRBJ2-5

DNA: TGTGCCAGCAGCTTACAAAAAACCCCGCGGAATTCACCCCTCCACTTT
CDR3: CASSLQKTPRNSPLHF
V: TRBV7-2
D: .
size: .
J: TRBJ1-6

DNA: TGCGCCAGCAGCCAAGGACAGGCTAACTATGGCTACACCTTC
CDR3: CASSQGQANYGYTF
V: TRBV4-1
D: .
size: once
J: TRBJ1-2

DNA: TGTGCCAGCAGTTTATTAAATCAGCCCCAGCATTTT
CDR3: CASSLLNQPQHF
V: TRBV28
D: .
size: .
J: TRBJ1-5

DNA: TGCAGCGTTGGGCAGGGCCTGAACACTGAAGCTTTCTTT
CDR3: CSVGQGLNTEAFF
V: TRBV29-1
D: .
size: .
J: TRBJ1-1

DNA: TGTGCCAGTCGGGGACAGGGAATGGGATTCACAGATACGCAGTATTTT
CDR3: CASRGQGMGFTDTQYF
V: TRBV6-6
D: TRBD1
size: .
J: TRBJ2-3

DNA: TGTGCCAGCAGCTTCAGATCCACTATCCTGCCTTATGGCTACACCTTC
CDR3: CASSFRSTILPYGYTF
V: TRBV5-6
D: .
size: .
J: TRBJ1-2

DNA: TGTGCCAGCAGCCTTCCGACTAGCGGTAGATCAGATACGCAGTATTTT
CDR3: CASSLPTSGRSDTQYF
V: TRBV5-4
D: TRBD2
size: .
J: TRBJ2-3

DNA: TGCAGCGTTGAGGGGGCGCCCTCCTACGAGCAGTACTTC
CDR3: CSVEGAPSYEQYF
V: TRBV29-1
D: .
size: few
J: TRBJ2-7

DNA: TGTGCCAGCAGCTTATTCGGGGCCGGGGAGCTGTTTTTT
CDR3: CASSLFGAGELFF
V: TRBV7-3
D: .
size: .
J: TRBJ2-2

DNA: TGTGCCAGCAGCTTAATGGCAGGGGGCTACAATGAGCAGTTCTTC
CDR3: CASSLMAGGYNEQFF
V: TRBV7-2
D: TRBD1
size: .
J: TRBJ2-1

DNA: TGCGCCAGCAGCTTGAGGGGCGACTATAATTCACCCCTCCACTTT
CDR3: CASSLRGDYNSPLHF
V: TRBV5-1
D: .
size: .
J: TRBJ1-6

DNA: TGTGCCTGGAGTGTACAGGCAGGGTGGCGATCACCCCTCCACTTT
CDR3: CAWSVQAGWRSPLHF
V: TRBV30
D: .
size: .
J: TRBJ1-6

DNA: TGCGCCAGCAGCCAGAGACCTTTATCTAGCGACGAGCAGTACTTC
CDR3: CASSQRPLSSDEQYF
V: TRBV4-1
D: .
size: .
J: TRBJ2-7

DNA: TGTGCCAGCAGCCAAGAAGGGACAGGGAAAGAGACCCAGTACTTC
CDR3: CASSQEGTGKETQYF
V: TRBV4-2
D: TRBD1
size: .
J: TRBJ2-5

DNA: TGTGCCAGCAGTTGGATTGGGAGAGGGACTGAAGCTTTCTTT
CDR3: CASSWIGRGTEAFF
V: TRBV6-5
D: .
size: .
J: TRBJ1-1

DNA: TGTGCCAGCAGCTCAGACGGGACAGGGTGGGCTTTCTTT
CDR3: CASSSDGTGWAFF
V: TRBV7-8
D: TRBD1
size: .
J: TRBJ1-1

DNA: TGTGCCAGCAGCTTGGCAGGACAGGGGCACACCATATATTTT
CDR3: CASSLAGQGHTIYF
V: TRBV5-6
D: TRBD1
size: .
J: TRBJ1-3

DNA: TGTGCCAGCACCAAAATCGGCAGGGCGTCTGCGAACATTCAGTACTTC
CDR3: CASTKIGRASANIQYF
V: TRBV27
D: .
size: .
J: TRBJ2-4

DNA: TGTGCCTGGAGTTCCCCACCCGGGGAGCAGTACTTC
CDR3: CAWSSPPGEQYF
V: TRBV30
D: .
size: .
J: TRBJ2-7

DNA: TGTGCCAGCAGCCAAGAGCTGAGCTTCAATCAGCCCCAGCATTTT
CDR3: CASSQELSFNQPQHF
V: TRBV4-2
D: .
size: .
J: TRBJ1-5

DNA: TGTGCCAGCACAGACAGAGATGAGCAGTTCTTC
CDR3: CASTDRDEQFF
V: TRBV19
D: .
size: .
J: TRBJ2-1

DNA: TGTGCCAGCAGCTTACAAGGGGGAAAAAGAAAGCCCCAGCATTTT
CDR3: CASSLQGGKRKPQHF
V: TRBV11-2
D: .
size: .
J: TRBJ1-5

DNA: TGCAGCGGGGGCCCCTCTAGCGGGGGATCCTACAATGAGCAGTTCTTC
CDR3: CSGGPSSGGSYNEQFF
V: TRBV29-1
D: TRBD2
size: .
J: TRBJ2-1

DNA: TGTGCCGGGACAGGGGGTTCTTTCTCTGGAAACACCATATATTTT
CDR3: CAGTGGSFSGNTIYF
V: TRBV27
D: TRBD1
size: .
J: TRBJ1-3

DNA: TGTGCCACCAGCAGAGATGGGACACGGAATGAAAAACTGTTTTTT
CDR3: CATSRDGTRNEKLFF
V: TRBV15
D: .
size: few
J: TRBJ1-4

DNA: TGTGCCAGCAGTGAACTATCCGTCATTGATGAAGCTTTCTTT
CDR3: CASSELSVIDEAFF
V: TRBV6-1
D: .
size: .
J: TRBJ1-1

DNA: TGTGCCAGCAGCTTAGGGGGGGGCCCCGCTGCCTACAATGAGCAGTTCTTC
CDR3: CASSLGGGPAAYNEQFF
V: TRBV7-3
D: .
size: .
J: TRBJ2-1